Each of the 14 T cell receptor beta chains below was sequenced from the same sample in a study of response to subunit inactivated influenza vaccine. TCRdb re-called the RT-PCR reads through MiXCR, storing one row per CDR3 protein. The repertoire includes under 200,000 distinct CDR3 sequences, 11% of them detected once, and about an eighth sits in the top ten. The sequences come from non-naive T cells sorted from PBMCs, collected about 40 days after vaccination. Source of these receptors: a man aged 50 or older who received an inactivated influenza vaccine.

CDR3 sequence (DNA): TGTGCCAGCAGCTCGTACCCGGGACACACCTACGAGCAGTACTTC. Protein product: CASSSYPGHTYEQYF. The chain has TRBV7-2 and TRBJ2-7, with D perhaps matching TRBD1 (6 bases). Trimming shortened V by 4 bases and J by 2 bases, and 15 bases separated the two germline ends. CDR1 and CDR2 from the germline V gene are SGHTA and FQGNSA. There are 15 residues in the CDR3.

This clonotype was detected a few times. V and J are TRBV6-1 and TRBJ2-3, with 15 nucleotides matching TRBD2. The CDR3 covers 17 residues. The V gene's germline CDR1 is MNHNS and CDR2 SASEGT. The trim removed 5 bases at V and 4 bases at J, leaving 7 bases unmatched. CDR3 in amino acids: CASSTGTSGGLADTQYF. The CDR3, as DNA: TGTGCCAGCAGTACAGGGACTAGCGGGGGGCTGGCAGATACGCAGTATTTT.

This chain joins TRBV2 and TRBJ2-5; 11 bases match TRBD1. CDR1 is SNHLY and CDR2 is FYNNEI in the germline V gene. The ends lost 6 bases at V and 4 bases at J; junction bases unmatched: 7. The CDR3 has 15 amino acids. The CDR3 nucleotides are TGTGCCAGCAGCCAAGGGACAGGGGGAAGAGAGACCCAGTACTTC. Protein sequence: CASSQGTGGRETQYF.

The genes are TRBV7-8 and TRBJ2-1; no clear D gene. The V end lost 1 base, the J end lost 7 bases, and 5 bases lay between the germline ends. There are 12 residues in the CDR3. Germline loops: CDR1 SGHVS, CDR2 FQNEAQ. CDR3 nucleotides: TGTGCCAGCAGCTTAGGCCGAAATGAGCAGTTCTTC. Translating gives CASSLGRNEQFF.

This clonotype has just a few counts. The chain uses TRBV6-1 and TRBJ2-7, with 8 bases identical to TRBD2. Per germline, CDR1 MNHNS and CDR2 SASEGT. This CDR3 comprises 13 residues. V lost 7 bases and J lost 5; bases outside the gene matches: 7. DNA for the CDR3: TGTGCCAGCACTAGTAGCGGGGAGCACGAGCAGTACTTC. As protein: CASTSSGEHEQYF.

In this sample, this clonotype turned up many times. A read error may account for a junction end that differs from germline. The chain is built from TRBV7-7 and TRBJ2-2, with TRBD2 as a possible D gene (5 bases). The CDR3 contains 13 residues. CDR1 SSHAT and CDR2 FNYEAQ come from the germline V gene (reference sequence). CDR3 protein: CASSFQRTGELFF. As DNA, the CDR3 is TGTGCTAGCAGCTTTCAGCGGACCGGGGAGCTGTTTTTT.

CDR3 nucleotide sequence: TGTGCCAGCAGCGAAAGGGGGTTGATGGGCAATGAGCAGTTCTTC. This gives the protein CASSERGLMGNEQFF. The rearrangement links TRBV7-2 to TRBJ2-1; D might be TRBD1 (6 bases). Germline CDR1 and CDR2: SGHTA and FQGNSA. This CDR3 is built from 15 residues. With 5 bases removed from V and 6 bases from J, the gap between germline ends came to 17 bases.

This clonotype occurred many times. The chain joins TRBV7-9 to TRBJ1-2, with D perhaps TRBD1 (6 bases). The CDR3 runs 15 residues. Trimming took 5 bases from V and 6 from J, leaving 19 bases between them. Germline V gene sequence: CDR1 SEHNR, CDR2 FQNEAQ (reference sequence). CDR3 nucleotides: TGTGCCAGCAGCACAGGGACGGTTCGAAAAGATGGCTACACCTTC. Translated, it gives CASSTGTVRKDGYTF.

There are a few counts of this clonotype. The chain joins TRBV20-1 to TRBJ1-4; 7 nucleotides line up with TRBD1. The CDR3 totals 17 residues. J was trimmed by 0 bases and V by 2 bases; bases with no gene match: 9. Germline V gives CDR1 DFQATT, CDR2 SNEGSKA (reference sequence). The DNA of the CDR3 is TGCAGTGCTAGAAACCTTCGACAGGGTTCAACTAATGAAAAACTGTTTTTT. This gives the protein CSARNLRQGSTNEKLFF.

This clonotype was counted a few times. This chain links TRBV12-3 or TRBV12-4 with TRBJ2-5, with D possibly being TRBD1 (5 bases). The ends were cut back, 2 bases at V and 7 bases at J, with 14 bases in the middle. This CDR3 is built from 14 residues. The CDR3 DNA is TGTGCCAGCAGTTTAAAGGACAACCTAGGGACCCAGTACTTC. Translating gives CASSLKDNLGTQYF.

V usage is TRBV5-6 and J usage is TRBJ2-1; D is possibly TRBD1 (5 bases). This CDR3 has 12 amino acids. Germline CDR1 and CDR2: SGHDT and YYEEEE. Trimming took 2 bases from V and 14 from J, leaving 14 bases between them. This CDR3 is CASSLRAGRKFF. The DNA of the CDR3 is TGTGCCAGCAGCTTAAGGGCAGGGCGGAAGTTCTTC. Complete variable domain (other parts from reference TRBV5-6 and TRBJ2-1): DAGVTQSPTHLIKTRGQQVTLRCSPKSGHDTVSWYQQALGQGPQFIFQYYEEEERQRGNFPDRFSGHQFPNYSSELNVNALLLGDSALYLCASSLRAGRKFFGPGTRLTVL.

This clonotype was picked up a small number of times. The chain combines TRBV20-1 with TRBJ2-7; TRBD1 might be the D (7 bases). The V end lost 6 bases, the J end lost 5 bases, and 26 bases lay between the germline ends. The CDR3 extends over 16 amino acids. The germline CDR1 and CDR2 sequences are DFQATT and SNEGSKA (reference sequence). The CDR3 loop is CSAPRQGGIKSHEQYF. The CDR3 DNA sequence: TGCAGTGCCCCGCGGCAGGGGGGAATCAAGTCCCACGAGCAGTACTTC.

This clonotype appeared a few times. The chain carries TRBV7-2 and TRBJ2-3; no reliable D call. CDR3 size: 11 residues. CDR1 and CDR2 from the germline V gene are SGHTA and FQGNSA. Trimming cost V 2 bases and J 6 bases, with 3 bases left between them. The CDR3 spells CASSLWDTQYF. CDR3 bases: TGTGCCAGCAGCTTATGGGATACGCAGTATTTT.

This clonotype appeared many times. V gene TRBV3-1 combines with J gene TRBJ2-7; 7 nucleotides align to TRBD2. This CDR3 spans 14 amino acids. The trim removed 1 base at V and 2 bases at J, leaving 2 bases unmatched. Germline V gene data show CDR1 as LGHDT and CDR2 as YNNKEL (reference sequence). The DNA for the CDR3 is TGTGCCAGCAGCCAAGGGGAGGGCACCTACGAGCAGTACTTC. Its protein product is CASSQGEGTYEQYF.